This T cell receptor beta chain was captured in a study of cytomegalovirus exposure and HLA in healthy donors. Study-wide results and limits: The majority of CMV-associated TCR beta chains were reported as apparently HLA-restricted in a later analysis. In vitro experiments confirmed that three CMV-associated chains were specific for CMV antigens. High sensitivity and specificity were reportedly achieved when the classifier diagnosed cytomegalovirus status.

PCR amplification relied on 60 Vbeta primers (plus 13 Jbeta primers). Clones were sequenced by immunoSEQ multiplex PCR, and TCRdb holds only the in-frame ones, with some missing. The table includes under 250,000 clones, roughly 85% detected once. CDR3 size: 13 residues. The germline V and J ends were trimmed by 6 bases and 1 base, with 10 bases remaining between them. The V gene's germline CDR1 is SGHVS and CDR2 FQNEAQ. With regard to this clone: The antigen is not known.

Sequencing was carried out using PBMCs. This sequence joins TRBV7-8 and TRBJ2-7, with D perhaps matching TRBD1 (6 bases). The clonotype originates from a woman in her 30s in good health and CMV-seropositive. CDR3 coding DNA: TGTGCCAGCAGTCAAGGACAGTCCTACGAGCAGTACTTC. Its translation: CASSQGQSYEQYF. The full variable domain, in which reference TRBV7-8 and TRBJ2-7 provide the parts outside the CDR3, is GAGVSQSPRYKVAKRGQDVALRCDPISGHVSLFWYQQALGQGPEFLTYFQNEAQLDKSGLPSDRFFAERPEGSVSTLKIQRTQQEDSAVYLCASSQGQSYEQYFGPGTRLTVT.